This T cell receptor (beta chain) was recorded in a study of blood T cell repertoires in COVID-19. Whole-study context: T cells, B-cell-depleted T cells, or PBMCs supplied cDNA or gDNA.

TCRdb's copy holds only in-frame clones and misses some; the assay was immunoSEQ multiplex PCR. The sample lists around 250,000 clones; roughly 89% were seen once. As to this clone: At one end the junction does not follow the germline gene, possibly because of a read error.

Germline lookup yields CDR1 SNHLY and CDR2 FYNNEI. The CDR3 spans 15 residues. The chain is built from TRBV2 and TRBJ2-3; maybe TRBD2 (5 bases). The sequence was obtained from a woman aged 25 to 45 with active or convalescent COVID-19. The material sequenced was peripheral blood. The CDR3 DNA reads TGTGCCAGCACTGAAGGTGGGCTAGCTGGAAATACGCAGTATTTT. It specifies CASTEGGLAGNTQYF.